Presented here are 9 T cell receptor beta chains from one specimen sequenced in a study of T-cell memory formation after mild COVID-19. TCRdb reanalysed the 5' RACE reads using MiXCR and keeps one entry per CDR3 protein. The table lists some 320,000 distinct CDR3 sequences, around an eighth of them singletons. The sequenced sample consisted of PBMCs or a T cell subset sorted from them (not recorded which). The receptors shown here come from a man aged 18 to 29 who had mild COVID-19 (a few samples of this study predate the infection). Cell type and time point are not known.

This clonotype has at least ten counts. V gene TRBV5-1 combines with J gene TRBJ2-3; maybe TRBD2 (6 bases). The CDR3 spans 14 residues. V lost 0 bases, J lost 3 bases, and 8 bases lay in between. The germline gives CDR1 SGHRS, CDR2 YFSETQ. The CDR3 nucleotides read TGCGCCAGCAGCTTGGGGCTAGCGACAGATACGCAGTATTTT. It codes for CASSLGLATDTQYF.

This chain links TRBV5-1 with TRBJ2-1; TRBD2 agrees at 11 bases. The V gene's germline CDR1 is SGHRS and CDR2 YFSETQ. The CDR3 loop spans 15 amino acids. Trimming cost V 4 bases and J 3 bases; bases outside gene matches: 3. The CDR3 DNA reads as TGCGCCAGCAGCAACCTAGCGGGGGGCTACAATGAGCAGTTCTTC. This translates into CASSNLAGGYNEQFF.

This clonotype has a handful of counts. J is TRBJ2-3 and V is TRBV24-1; D unresolved. The CDR3 extends over 15 amino acids. Germline CDR1 is KGHDR and CDR2 is SFDVKD. V shed 4 bases and J shed 4 bases, with 14 bases lying between them. CDR3 in DNA: TGTGCCACCAGTGACCCCCCCGGCGACGCAGATACGCAGTATTTT. Amino acids: CATSDPPGDADTQYF.

The chain carries TRBV6-1 and TRBJ1-1, with D possibly TRBD1 on 6 matching bases. Germline V lookup: CDR1 MNHNS, CDR2 SASEGT. CDR3 length equals 15 residues. V shed 1 base and J shed 3 bases, with 12 bases lying between them. The CDR3 DNA is TGTGCCAGCAGTGAAGATTGGACAGCCTACACTGAAGCTTTCTTT. Translating gives CASSEDWTAYTEAFF.

V gene TRBV5-4 combines with J gene TRBJ1-1; no reliable D call. Germline V gene sequence: CDR1 SGHNT, CDR2 YYREEE (reference sequence). Trimming took 4 bases from V and 1 from J, leaving 11 bases between them. The CDR3 has 14 residues. DNA for the CDR3: TGTGCCAGCAGCATCAAGCGGCAGAACACTGAAGCTTTCTTT. This sequence encodes CASSIKRQNTEAFF.

This clonotype was observed a few times. The CDR3 coding sequence is TGTGCCAGCAGTTGGGGCTCTGGAAACACCATATATTTT. Translation gives CASSWGSGNTIYF. The chain carries TRBV6-5 and TRBJ1-3, with unresolved D. V was pared by 4 bases and J by 0 bases, with 4 bases between. The CDR3 has 13 amino acids. Germline loops: CDR1 MNHEY, CDR2 SVGAGI.

The chain couples TRBV29-1 to TRBJ1-2; D is unclear. The germline V and J ends were trimmed by 6 bases and 4 bases, with 27 bases remaining between them. The CDR3 has 17 residues. Germline V CDR1 and CDR2: SQVTM, ANQGSEA. CDR3 sequence: CSVGSSDTTASSYGYTF. In DNA form, the CDR3 reads TGCAGCGTGGGGTCCTCTGATACCACGGCCTCGAGCTATGGCTACACCTTC. The full variable domain, with the rest looked up from reference TRBV29-1 and TRBJ1-2, is SAVISQKPSRDICQRGTSLTIQCQVDSQVTMMFWYRQQPGQSLTLIATANQGSEATYESGFVIDKFPISRPNLTFSTLTVSNMSPEDSSIYLCSVGSSDTTASSYGYTFGSGTRLTVV.

The chain is built from TRBV3-1 and TRBJ2-2; 8 bases agree with TRBD2. This CDR3 is 14 amino acids long. CDR1 is LGHDT and CDR2 is YNNKEL in the germline V gene (reference sequence). J was trimmed by 4 bases and V by 8 bases; bases with no gene match: 6. CDR3 sequence: CASGGGGLTGELFF. CDR3 DNA sequence: TGTGCCAGCGGAGGCGGGGGGCTCACCGGGGAGCTGTTTTTT.

This clonotype was seen only a few times. V and J are TRBV2 and TRBJ2-1; weak D call: TRBD1 (5 bases). Germline V gene sequence: CDR1 SNHLY, CDR2 FYNNEI. Between the trimmed V and J ends, which lost 8 bases and 5 bases, there was a span of 13 bases. This CDR3 has 13 amino acids. The CDR3 reads CASLGQENNEQFF. The DNA of the CDR3 is TGTGCCAGCCTGGGGCAGGAAAACAATGAGCAGTTCTTC.